Included here is one TCR beta chain sequence, with context. The CDR3 length is 16 residues. The germline V gene encodes CDR1 SNHLY and CDR2 FYNNEI. The J segment lost 0 bases and the V segment lost 5 bases, leaving 8 bases of the junction unmatched. This sample was taken from a study of blood T cell repertoires in COVID-19. Profiling relied on immunoSEQ multiplex PCR, and the TCRdb table lists in-frame clones only, not all of them. In the table there are about 110,000 clones, approximately 80% of which are singletons. The chain carries TRBV2 and TRBJ1-2; 8 bases map to TRBD1. Source material: peripheral blood. The sequence was obtained from an older woman with acute or convalescent COVID-19. CDR3 protein: CASSPTSGGSNYGYTF. CDR3 DNA: TGTGCCAGCAGTCCCACCTCAGGGGGCTCTAACTATGGCTACACCTTC.